These 8 T cell receptor beta chains were sequenced from one sample in a study of monozygotic twins with inflammatory bowel disease (dated by TCRdb to between 2018 and 2020). Library creation used 5' RACE. Instrument used: Illumina HiSeq 2500. Reprocessed by TCRdb, the reads give a single entry per CDR3 protein sequence, without DNA. This sample's table has entries for about 330,000 distinct CDR3 sequences. Of the sample, approximately 2% falls within the top ten clones. The specimen was blood. Receptors originate from a human donor with ulcerative colitis or Crohn's disease, or a healthy co-twin of an affected twin (not recorded which).

CDR3 protein: CASSLVRAGLSTDTQYF. The genes are TRBV4-1 and TRBJ2-3; TCRdb's D call of TRBD1 is untestable without DNA. The germline V gene encodes CDR1 MGHRA and CDR2 YSYEKL. This CDR3 has 17 amino acids.

J is TRBJ2-2 and V is TRBV12-3 or TRBV12-4; TCRdb outputs TRBD1, but without DNA this stays unchecked. CDR3 length: 14 residues. The CDR3 sequence: CASSQGVNTGELFF.

The chain couples TRBV14 to TRBJ1-6. This CDR3 comprises 18 residues. Germline V gene data show CDR1 as SGHDN and CDR2 as FVKESK. CDR3 loop: CASSQEWGTGTYNSPLHF.

CDR3 in amino acids: CASSSQGSGELFF. The V and J genes are TRBV11-2 and TRBJ2-2; no DNA is available, so the TRBD1 call from TCRdb remains unchecked. The CDR3 spans 13 residues. Per the germline V gene, CDR1 is SGHAT and CDR2 is FQNNGV.

The chain recombines TRBV15 with TRBJ2-7; absent DNA, TCRdb's TRBD1 call cannot be checked. The CDR3 covers 16 residues. Per germline, CDR1 LNHNV and CDR2 YYDKDF (reference sequence). The CDR3 spells CATSRDRWGASYEQYF. The complete variable domain, with remaining parts taken from reference TRBV15 and TRBJ2-7, reads DAMVIQNPRYQVTQFGKPVTLSCSQTLNHNVMYWYQQKSSQAPKLLFHYYDKDFNNEADTPDNFQSRRPNTSFCFLDIRSPGLGDTAMYLCATSRDRWGASYEQYFGPGTRLTVT.

The chain has TRBV5-5 and TRBJ1-2; TCRdb's D call, TRBD1, is unchecked because there is no DNA. Germline V gene sequence: CDR1 SGHKS, CDR2 YYEKEE (reference sequence). The CDR3 contains 15 residues. CDR3 sequence reads: CASSLAQGAFYGYTF.

V and J are TRBV5-1 and TRBJ2-5; TCRdb returns TRBD2, unconfirmable since there is no DNA. Germline V gives CDR1 SGHRS, CDR2 YFSETQ. CDR3 length: 17 residues. The CDR3 here is CASSLVVAGGPGGTQYF.

The rearrangement links TRBV6-2 or TRBV6-3 to TRBJ1-2. Germline lookup yields CDR1 MNHEY and CDR2 SVGEGT. This CDR3 is 15 amino acids long. The CDR3 region is CASSYVGLDIYGYTF.